The 26 T cell receptor beta chains reported below all come from one sample, sequenced in a study of shared clonotypes between healthy human individuals. Method: immunoSEQ multiplex PCR; TCRdb's copy keeps in-frame clones and lacks some. Of approximately 980,000 clones in the sample, about three quarters were seen once. Source material: memory CD4+ T cells sorted from blood. Noted subset: CD45RA-negative fraction. The receptors originated from a young man in good health.

This clone was observed a single time. This chain uses TRBV5-1 with TRBJ1-2; D unresolved. Trimming cost V 0 bases and J 8 bases, with 11 bases left between them. The CDR3 length is 13 residues. Looked up from germline, CDR1 is SGHRS and CDR2 is YFSETQ. The DNA for the CDR3 is TGCGCCAGCAGCTTGGACGGCAGTCTAGGCTACACCTTC. Translated, it gives CASSLDGSLGYTF.

This clone was counted a single time. The V and J genes are TRBV29-1 and TRBJ1-1; weak D call: TRBD1 (5 bases). The CDR3 runs 11 residues. Trimming cost V 7 bases and J 8 bases, with 14 bases left between them. Germline values: CDR1 SQVTM, CDR2 ANQGSEA. For the CDR3, the DNA is TGCAGCGCCTCCAGGGAGGGGGAAGCTTTCTTT. Its protein is CSASREGEAFF.

The chain uses TRBV11-2 and TRBJ1-3; 8 positions match TRBD1. Trimming at V came to 5 bases and at J to 0 bases, leaving 6 bases not matched to a gene. This CDR3 spans 16 amino acids. Germline V gene data show CDR1 as SGHAT and CDR2 as FQNNGV. In DNA, the CDR3 is TGTGCCAGCAGCGTGGGACAGGCCGACTCTGGAAACACCATATATTTT. Its protein is CASSVGQADSGNTIYF.

The V and J genes are TRBV5-6 and TRBJ2-1, with unresolved D. This CDR3 is 12 amino acids long. Germline V gene lookup returns CDR1 SGHDT and CDR2 YYEEEE. With 2 bases removed from V and 6 bases from J, the gap between germline ends came to 6 bases. CDR3 region: CASSFPSNEQFF. In DNA form, the CDR3 reads TGTGCCAGCAGCTTTCCTAGCAATGAGCAGTTCTTC.

The V gene is TRBV6-1, the J gene TRBJ2-7, with D possibly being TRBD1 (6 bases). CDR1 and CDR2 (germline): MNHNS, SASEGT. The V end lost 6 bases, the J end lost 3 bases, and 9 bases lay between the germline ends. This CDR3 is 12 amino acids long. CDR3 nucleotides: TGTGCCAGCAGCGCACAGGGCTACGAGCAGTACTTC. Protein product: CASSAQGYEQYF.

The chain recombines TRBV5-1 with TRBJ2-5; TRBD2 aligns across 10 bases. After removal of 0 bases from V and 0 bases from J, the junction contained 2 bases not matched to a gene. The CDR3 has 16 residues. Germline CDR1 reads SGHRS; CDR2 reads YFSETQ. CDR3 bases: TGCGCCAGCAGCTTGGATGGACTAGCGGACCAAGAGACCCAGTACTTC. Protein product: CASSLDGLADQETQYF.

The genes are TRBV28 and TRBJ1-4; the match to TRBD1 covers 10 bases. Losses at the gene ends were 5 bases for V and 8 bases for J; bases not matched to a gene: 14. Germline assignment: CDR1 MDHEN and CDR2 SYDVKM. CDR3 length: 17 amino acids. The DNA of the CDR3 is TGTGCCAGCAGTCCCCTCGGCGGGACAGGGGAGGGAGAAAAACTGTTTTTT. It yields the protein CASSPLGGTGEGEKLFF.

This clone occurred many times. The sample carries other DNA sequences with the same CDR3. This chain links TRBV6-4 with TRBJ2-3; TRBD2 agrees at 11 bases. V was pared by 0 bases and J by 1 base, with 0 bases of the junction left unmatched. The CDR3 extends over 16 amino acids. The germline CDR1 and CDR2 sequences are MRHNA and SNTAGT. CDR3: CASSDSTSGGTDTQYF. The CDR3 nucleotides are TGTGCCAGCAGTGACTCGACTAGCGGGGGCACAGATACGCAGTATTTT.

There are a few counts of this clone. This rearrangement joins TRBV7-2 to TRBJ2-5, with D unclear. CDR1 and CDR2 from the germline V gene are SGHTA and FQGNSA. V dropped 5 bases and J dropped 1 base, with 11 bases sitting between them. This CDR3 is built from 14 residues. The CDR3 nucleotides read TGTGCCAGCAGCCCCCGGGCCTTCCAAGAGACCCAGTACTTC. Translation gives CASSPRAFQETQYF. Based on the CDR3 plus reference TRBV7-2 and TRBJ2-5, the full variable domain is GAGVSQSPSNKVTEKGKDVELRCDPISGHTALYWYRQSLGQGLEFLIYFQGNSAPDKSGLPSDRFSAERTGGSVSTLTIQRTQQEDSAVYLCASSPRAFQETQYFGPGTRLLVL.

This sequence joins TRBV25-1 and TRBJ1-5, with TRBD1 matching over 8 bases. V was pared by 4 bases and J by 2 bases, with 7 bases of the junction left unmatched. The germline CDR1 and CDR2 sequences are MGHDK and SYGVNS. The CDR3 runs to 16 residues. Here the CDR3 DNA reads TGTGCCAGCAGTGGGACTTCAGGGGGCCGCAATCAGCCCCAGCATTTT. This sequence encodes CASSGTSGGRNQPQHF.

On this clone: Within the sample, other DNA sequences also encode this same CDR3. The chain employs TRBV30 and TRBJ1-6; D is possibly TRBD1 (5 bases). The germline CDR1 and CDR2 sequences are GTSNPN and SVGIG (reference sequence). The CDR3 length is 13 residues. Deletions cut 4 bases from V and 7 bases from J, with 11 bases between. The CDR3, as DNA: TGTGCCTGGAATCAGGGTTCCAATTCACCCCTCCACTTT. This codes for CAWNQGSNSPLHF.

CDR3 sequence reads: CASSFGQEGWKPQHF. As DNA, the CDR3 is TGTGCCAGCAGCTTCGGGCAGGAGGGGTGGAAGCCCCAGCATTTT. The V and J genes are TRBV11-3 and TRBJ1-5, with D possibly matching TRBD1 (5 bases). V was pared by 3 bases and J by 8 bases, with 17 bases between. Germline V gene sequence: CDR1 SGHNT, CDR2 YENEEA. This CDR3 comprises 15 residues.

V gene TRBV5-1 combines with J gene TRBJ2-7; no clear D. The CDR3 loop spans 15 amino acids. CDR1 is SGHRS, CDR2 YFSETQ, per germline. The V end lost 2 bases, the J end lost 0 bases, and 12 bases lay between the germline ends. The CDR3 is CASSFDAVSSYEQYF. The DNA of the CDR3 is TGCGCCAGCAGCTTTGACGCGGTGAGCTCCTACGAGCAGTACTTC.

This clone has just a few counts. Other DNA sequences of this sample code for an identical CDR3. In DNA, the CDR3 is TGTGCCAGCAGTTTGGGCATAACGGGGGAGCTGTTTTTT. It codes for CASSLGITGELFF. V and J are TRBV27 and TRBJ2-2; the D is unclear. Germline assignment: CDR1 MNHEY and CDR2 SMNVEV (reference sequence). Trimming left V 3 bases short and J 8 bases short, with 10 bases between. This CDR3 has 13 amino acids.

The chain is built from TRBV10-2 and TRBJ2-2; D assignment may be TRBD1 or TRBD2 (5 bases each). V gave up 10 bases and J gave up 7 bases, with 7 bases separating them. Germline V CDR1 and CDR2: WSHSY, SAAADI. The CDR3 is made up of 10 amino acids. DNA of the CDR3: TGCGCCACGGGACGCGGGGAGCTGTTTTTT. Translating it yields CATGRGELFF.

The gene calls are TRBV19 and TRBJ1-1; 7 bases fit TRBD1. Looked up from germline, CDR1 is LNHDA and CDR2 is SQIVND (reference sequence). Trimming removed 4 bases from V and 0 bases from J; junction bases left unmatched: 8. The CDR3 length is 16 residues. Here the CDR3 reads CASSTLGQRMNTEAFF. CDR3 nucleotides: TGTGCCAGTAGTACCTTGGGACAGAGGATGAACACTGAAGCTTTCTTT.

In this sample, this clone turned up once. The chain uses TRBV2 and TRBJ2-7; TRBD2 is a possible D gene (5 bases). V gave up 8 bases and J gave up 1 base, with 9 bases separating them. The germline V gene has CDR1 SNHLY and CDR2 FYNNEI. The CDR3 sequence is 12 residues long. The CDR3 DNA is TGTGCCAGCCAACGGACTTCCTACGAGCAGTACTTC. It translates to CASQRTSYEQYF.

CDR3 nucleotide sequence: TGTGCCAGCTCACCAACAGGACAGGGTCTCTCTGGAAACACCATATATTTT. Amino acids: CASSPTGQGLSGNTIYF. V is TRBV18 and J is TRBJ1-3; 8 nucleotides line up with TRBD1. The CDR3 contains 17 residues. The V gene's germline CDR1 is KGHSH and CDR2 LQKENI. The V gene end was trimmed by 2 bases and the J gene end by 0 bases; junction bases not matched to a gene: 6.

The V and J genes are TRBV27 and TRBJ1-6; D unclear. This CDR3 region has 14 residues. Germline loops: CDR1 MNHEY, CDR2 SMNVEV (reference sequence). Between the trimmed V and J ends, which lost 10 bases and 7 bases, there was a span of 17 bases. Here the CDR3 reads CATQFQRGNSPLHF. The CDR3 nucleotides are TGTGCCACCCAGTTTCAGCGGGGAAATTCACCCCTCCACTTT.

The chain combines TRBV5-4 with TRBJ1-2; TRBD1 might be the D (5 bases). Trimming took 4 bases from V and 8 from J, leaving 18 bases between them. The CDR3 loop spans 14 amino acids. Germline V gene data show CDR1 as SGHNT and CDR2 as YYREEE (reference sequence). The chain's CDR3 is CASSLGQGFNGYTF. CDR3 nucleotides: TGTGCCAGCAGCCTCGGCCAGGGCTTTAACGGCTACACCTTC.

Only one count was recorded for this clone. V and J are TRBV18 and TRBJ2-3; D uncertain. This CDR3 is 14 amino acids long. Germline V gene lookup returns CDR1 KGHSH and CDR2 LQKENI. V lost 0 bases and J lost 1, with 5 bases in between. The chain's CDR3 is CASSPPWRTDTQYF. The CDR3 region has the DNA TGTGCCAGCTCACCACCGTGGCGCACAGATACGCAGTATTTT.

This rearrangement joins TRBV2 to TRBJ1-2; 7 bases line up with TRBD1. CDR1 is SNHLY and CDR2 is FYNNEI in the germline V gene. With 5 bases clipped from V and 7 bases from J, the junction kept 4 bases outside the gene matches. This CDR3 has 12 residues. The CDR3 protein is CASSPQGFGYTF. The CDR3 nucleotides read TGTGCCAGCAGTCCACAGGGGTTTGGCTACACCTTC.

The J gene is TRBJ2-7, the V gene TRBV7-3, with 9 bases fitting TRBD1. Trimming took 5 bases from V and 5 from J; bases not matched to a gene: 10. The CDR3 loop spans 15 amino acids. Germline CDR1 and CDR2: SGHTA and FQGTGA. CDR3 protein: CASSPTGQGTHEQYF. The CDR3 DNA follows: TGTGCCAGCAGCCCAACGGGACAGGGTACCCACGAGCAGTACTTC.

The CDR3, as DNA: TGTGCCAGCAGCTTAGCTGGCACCGTTCGAGATCAGCCCCAGCATTTT. Protein sequence: CASSLAGTVRDQPQHF. The gene calls are TRBV7-2 and TRBJ1-5; D is undetermined. Germline lookup yields CDR1 SGHTA and CDR2 FQGNSA. The CDR3 has 16 residues. Deletions cut 0 bases from V and 5 bases from J, with 14 bases between.

This chain links TRBV5-6 with TRBJ2-1, with TRBD2 as a possible D gene (7 bases). Per the germline V gene, CDR1 is SGHDT and CDR2 is YYEEEE. V was clipped by 1 base and J by 7 bases, with 18 bases between them. The CDR3 is 16 residues long. CDR3 amino acids: CASSLRTGGRGNEQFF. The CDR3 bases are TGTGCCAGCAGCTTGCGAACGGGGGGCCGAGGGAATGAGCAGTTCTTC. Full variable domain (rest looked up from reference TRBV5-6 and TRBJ2-1): DAGVTQSPTHLIKTRGQQVTLRCSPKSGHDTVSWYQQALGQGPQFIFQYYEEEERQRGNFPDRFSGHQFPNYSSELNVNALLLGDSALYLCASSLRTGGRGNEQFFGPGTRLTVL.

The rearrangement links TRBV7-8 to TRBJ1-2; the D is unclear. The CDR3 consists of 13 residues. Trimming took off 5 bases at V and 6 bases at J, with 13 bases between the two ends. Germline-derived CDR1 and CDR2 are SGHVS and FQNEAQ. DNA of the CDR3: TGTGCCAGCAGCACCCCACAAGAAAATGGCTACACCTTC. Translation gives CASSTPQENGYTF.